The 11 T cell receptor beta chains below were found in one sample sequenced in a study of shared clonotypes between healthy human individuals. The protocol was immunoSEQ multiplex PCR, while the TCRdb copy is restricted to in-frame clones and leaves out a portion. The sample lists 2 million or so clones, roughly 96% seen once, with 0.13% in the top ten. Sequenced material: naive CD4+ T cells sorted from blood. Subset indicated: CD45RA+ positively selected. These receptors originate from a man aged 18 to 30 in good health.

The CDR3 DNA sequence: TGCGCCAGCAGCCCCCTCGGACAGGGGGTTCCAGAGACCCAGTACTTC. This codes for CASSPLGQGVPETQYF. The rearrangement links TRBV4-1 to TRBJ2-5; 10 bases align to TRBD1. Germline V CDR1 and CDR2: MGHRA, YSYEKL. The CDR3 is made up of 16 amino acids. The trim removed 4 bases at V and 4 bases at J, leaving 9 bases unmatched.

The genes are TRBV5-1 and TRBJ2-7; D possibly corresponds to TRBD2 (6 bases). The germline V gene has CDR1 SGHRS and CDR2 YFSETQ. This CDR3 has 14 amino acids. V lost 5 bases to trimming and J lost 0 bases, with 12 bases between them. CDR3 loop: CASRGGESSYEQYF. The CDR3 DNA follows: TGCGCCAGCAGAGGAGGGGAAAGCTCCTACGAGCAGTACTTC.

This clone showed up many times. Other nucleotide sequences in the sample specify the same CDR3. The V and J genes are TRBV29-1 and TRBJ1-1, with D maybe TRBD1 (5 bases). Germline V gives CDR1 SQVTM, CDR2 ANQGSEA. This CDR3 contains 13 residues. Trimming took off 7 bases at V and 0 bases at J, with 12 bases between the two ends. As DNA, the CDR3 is TGCAGCGCGGCGGGACGTATGAACACTGAAGCTTTCTTT. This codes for CSAAGRMNTEAFF.

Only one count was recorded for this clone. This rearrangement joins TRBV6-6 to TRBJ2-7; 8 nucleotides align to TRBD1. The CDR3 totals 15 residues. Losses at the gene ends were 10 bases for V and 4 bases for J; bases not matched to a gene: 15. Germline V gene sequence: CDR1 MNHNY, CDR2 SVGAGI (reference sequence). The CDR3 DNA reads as TGTGCCACAGTTAGGGGGCGGGACAGGAATTACGAGCAGTACTTC. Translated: CATVRGRDRNYEQYF.

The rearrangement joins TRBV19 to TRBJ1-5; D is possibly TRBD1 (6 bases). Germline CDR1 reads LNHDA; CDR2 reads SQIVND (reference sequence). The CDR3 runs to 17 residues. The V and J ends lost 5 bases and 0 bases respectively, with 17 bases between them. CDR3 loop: CASSPKTGAYSNQPQHF. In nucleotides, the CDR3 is TGTGCCAGTAGTCCAAAGACAGGAGCTTATAGCAATCAGCCCCAGCATTTT.

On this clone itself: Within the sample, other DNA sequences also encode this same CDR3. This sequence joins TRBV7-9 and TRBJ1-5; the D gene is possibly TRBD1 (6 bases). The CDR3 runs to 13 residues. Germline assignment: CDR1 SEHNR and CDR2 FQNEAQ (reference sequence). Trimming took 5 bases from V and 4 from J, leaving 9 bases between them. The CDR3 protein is CASSQDSNQPQHF. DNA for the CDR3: TGTGCCAGCAGCCAGGACAGTAATCAGCCCCAGCATTTT.

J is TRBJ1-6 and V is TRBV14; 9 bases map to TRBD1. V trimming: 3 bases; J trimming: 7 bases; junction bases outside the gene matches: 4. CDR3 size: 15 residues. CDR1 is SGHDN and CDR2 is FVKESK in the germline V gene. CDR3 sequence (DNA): TGTGCCAGCAGCCAGACAGGGGGTGTGAATTCACCCCTCCACTTT. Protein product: CASSQTGGVNSPLHF.

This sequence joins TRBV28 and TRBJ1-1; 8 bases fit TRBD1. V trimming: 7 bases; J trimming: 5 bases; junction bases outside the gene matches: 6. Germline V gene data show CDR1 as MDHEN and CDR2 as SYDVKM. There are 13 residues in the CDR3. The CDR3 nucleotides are TGTGCCAGCACCGGGGACAGGAGGACTGAAGCTTTCTTT. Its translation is CASTGDRRTEAFF.

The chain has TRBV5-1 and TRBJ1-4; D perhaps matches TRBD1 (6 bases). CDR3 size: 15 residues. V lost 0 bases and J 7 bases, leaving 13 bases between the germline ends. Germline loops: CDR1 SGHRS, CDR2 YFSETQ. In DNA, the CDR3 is TGCGCCAGCAGCTTGGACGGGACACAAAGTGAAAAACTGTTTTTT. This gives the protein CASSLDGTQSEKLFF. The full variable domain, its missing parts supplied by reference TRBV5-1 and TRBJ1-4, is KAGVTQTPRYLIKTRGQQVTLSCSPISGHRSVSWYQQTPGQGLQFLFEYFSETQRNKGNFPGRFSGRQFSNSRSEMNVSTLELGDSALYLCASSLDGTQSEKLFFGSGTQLSVL.

The chain's CDR3 is CASRAGTAFHEQYF. The CDR3 nucleotides are TGCGCCAGCAGAGCCGGGACGGCCTTCCACGAGCAGTACTTC. V is TRBV5-1 and J is TRBJ2-7; the D call may be TRBD1 or TRBD2 (5 bases each). This CDR3 is 14 amino acids long. The germline CDR1 and CDR2 sequences are SGHRS and YFSETQ. V lost 5 bases and J 5 bases, leaving 17 bases between the germline ends.

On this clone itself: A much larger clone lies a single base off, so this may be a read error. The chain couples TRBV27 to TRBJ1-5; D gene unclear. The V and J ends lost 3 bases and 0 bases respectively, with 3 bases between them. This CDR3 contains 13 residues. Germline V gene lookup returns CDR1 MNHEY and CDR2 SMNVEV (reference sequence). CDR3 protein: CASSFYSNQPQHF. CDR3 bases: TGTGCCAGCAGTTTTTATAGCAATCAGCCCCAGCATTTT.